A single sample is the source of the 3 T cell receptor beta chains below, sequenced in a study of Graves' ophthalmopathy and Graves' hyperthyroidism. Using RNA transcripts, the TCR beta CDR3 regions were amplified. First-round RT-PCR with HTBI primers preceded a second-round multiplex PCR. TCRdb used MiXCR to reprocess the multiplex PCR reads, holding one entry per CDR3 protein. The table lists about 200,000 distinct CDR3 sequences, over 25% of them singletons. The sample was peripheral blood. Receptors originate from a man in his fifties or sixties with Graves' ophthalmopathy.

This clonotype was found many times. J is TRBJ2-7 and V is TRBV11-2, with TRBD2 matching 10 bases. The CDR3 loop spans 17 amino acids. Germline trimming cut 0 bases from V and 6 bases from J; bases unmatched to any gene: 11. Germline assignment: CDR1 SGHAT and CDR2 FQNNGV. CDR3 loop: CASSLDNPRAGGAEQYF. The CDR3 nucleotides read TGTGCCAGCAGCTTAGATAACCCAAGAGCGGGAGGGGCCGAGCAGTACTTC.

In its sample, this clonotype was seen a few times. The rearrangement links TRBV6-1 to TRBJ1-3, with 8 bases fitting TRBD1. The CDR3 is 15 residues long. Germline CDR1 is MNHNS and CDR2 is SASEGT. V shed 8 bases and J 2 bases; nucleotides not matched to a gene: 8. Written as DNA, the CDR3 is TGTGCCAGCCGGACCAGGGGGCTTGCTGGAAACACCATATATTTT. Its protein product is CASRTRGLAGNTIYF.

This clonotype appeared many times. This chain joins TRBV6-5 and TRBJ2-7, with D unclear. CDR3 length: 11 amino acids. V shed 3 bases and J shed 7 bases, with 7 bases lying between them. In germline, CDR1 is MNHEY, CDR2 SVGAGI. CDR3 protein: CASSYGREQYF. Here the CDR3 DNA reads TGTGCCAGCAGTTATGGACGGGAGCAGTACTTC.